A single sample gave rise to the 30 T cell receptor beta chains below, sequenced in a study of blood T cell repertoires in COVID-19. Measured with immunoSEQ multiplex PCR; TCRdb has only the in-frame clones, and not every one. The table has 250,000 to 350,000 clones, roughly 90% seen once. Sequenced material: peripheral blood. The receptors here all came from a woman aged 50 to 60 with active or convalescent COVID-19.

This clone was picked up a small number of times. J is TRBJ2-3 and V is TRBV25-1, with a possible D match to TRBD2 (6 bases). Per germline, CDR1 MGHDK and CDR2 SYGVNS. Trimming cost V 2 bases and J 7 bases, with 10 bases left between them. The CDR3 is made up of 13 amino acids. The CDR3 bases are TGTGCCAGCAGTGAAGGGGGGTCGAATACGCAGTATTTT. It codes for CASSEGGSNTQYF. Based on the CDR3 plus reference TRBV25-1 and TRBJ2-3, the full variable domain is EADIYQTPRYLVIGTGKKITLECSQTMGHDKMYWYQQDPGMELHLIHYSYGVNSTEKGDLSSESTVSRIRTEHFPLTLESARPSHTSQYLCASSEGGSNTQYFGPGTRLTVL.

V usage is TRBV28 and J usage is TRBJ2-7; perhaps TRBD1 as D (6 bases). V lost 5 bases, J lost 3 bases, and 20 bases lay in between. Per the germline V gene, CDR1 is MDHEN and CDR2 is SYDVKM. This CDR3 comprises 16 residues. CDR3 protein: CASSPAAGDPDYEQYF. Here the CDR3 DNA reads TGTGCCAGCAGTCCAGCGGCAGGGGACCCAGACTACGAGCAGTACTTC. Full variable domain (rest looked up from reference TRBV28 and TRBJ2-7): DVKVTQSSRYLVKRTGEKVFLECVQDMDHENMFWYRQDPGLGLRLIYFSYDVKMKEKGDIPEGYSVSREKKERFSLILESASTNQTSMYLCASSPAAGDPDYEQYFGPGTRLTVT.

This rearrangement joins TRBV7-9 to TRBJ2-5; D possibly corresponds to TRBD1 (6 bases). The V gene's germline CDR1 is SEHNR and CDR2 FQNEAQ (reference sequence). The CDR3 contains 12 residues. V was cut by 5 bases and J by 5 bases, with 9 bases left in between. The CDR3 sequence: CASSNRVETQYF. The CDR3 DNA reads TGTGCCAGCAGCAACAGGGTTGAGACCCAGTACTTC. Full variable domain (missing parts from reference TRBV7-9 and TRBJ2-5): DTGVSQNPRHKITKRGQNVTFRCDPISEHNRLYWYRQTLGQGPEFLTYFQNEAQLEKSRLLSDRFSAERPKGSFSTLEIQRTEQGDSAMYLCASSNRVETQYFGPGTRLLVL.

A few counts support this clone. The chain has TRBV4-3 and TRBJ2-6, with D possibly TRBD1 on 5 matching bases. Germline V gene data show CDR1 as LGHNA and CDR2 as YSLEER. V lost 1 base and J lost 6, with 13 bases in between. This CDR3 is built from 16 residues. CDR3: CASSQGGLGAANVLTF. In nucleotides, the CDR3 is TGCGCCAGCAGCCAAGGGGGTCTAGGGGCGGCCAACGTCCTGACTTTC.

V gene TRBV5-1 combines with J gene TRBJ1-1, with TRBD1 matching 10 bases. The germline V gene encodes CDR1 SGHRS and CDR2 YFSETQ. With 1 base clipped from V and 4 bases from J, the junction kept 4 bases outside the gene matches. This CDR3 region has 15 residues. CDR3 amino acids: CASSLMGDRGTEAFF. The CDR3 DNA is TGCGCCAGCAGCTTGATGGGGGACAGGGGCACTGAAGCTTTCTTT.

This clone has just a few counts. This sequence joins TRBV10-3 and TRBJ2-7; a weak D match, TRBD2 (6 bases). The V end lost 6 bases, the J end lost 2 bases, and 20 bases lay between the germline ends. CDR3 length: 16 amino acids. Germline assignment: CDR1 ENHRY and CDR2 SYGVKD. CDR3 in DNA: TGTGCCATCAGCGATCCCCTGGGGGGACGGGCCTACGAGCAGTACTTC. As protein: CAISDPLGGRAYEQYF.

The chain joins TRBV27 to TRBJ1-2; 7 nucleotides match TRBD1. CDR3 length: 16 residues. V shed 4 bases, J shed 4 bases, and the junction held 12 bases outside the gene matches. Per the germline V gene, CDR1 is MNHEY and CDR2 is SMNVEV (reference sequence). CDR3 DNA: TGTGCCAGCAGTTCTTTCCGGGACAGAAGCTTCTATGGCTACACCTTC. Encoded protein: CASSSFRDRSFYGYTF.

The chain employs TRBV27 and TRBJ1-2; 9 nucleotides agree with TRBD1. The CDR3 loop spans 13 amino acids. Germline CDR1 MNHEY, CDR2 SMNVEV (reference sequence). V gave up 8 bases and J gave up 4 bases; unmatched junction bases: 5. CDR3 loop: CASARDRAYGYTF. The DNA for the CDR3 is TGTGCCAGCGCCCGGGACAGGGCCTATGGCTACACCTTC.

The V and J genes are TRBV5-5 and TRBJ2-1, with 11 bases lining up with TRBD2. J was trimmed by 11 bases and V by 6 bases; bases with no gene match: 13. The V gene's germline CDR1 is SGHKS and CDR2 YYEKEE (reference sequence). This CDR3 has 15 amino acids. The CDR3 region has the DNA TGTGCCAGCACCGAGGGGACTAGCGGCCGCACCCAGCAGTTCTTC. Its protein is CASTEGTSGRTQQFF. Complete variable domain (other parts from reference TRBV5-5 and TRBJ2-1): DAGVTQSPTHLIKTRGQQVTLRCSPISGHKSVSWYQQVLGQGPQFIFQYYEKEERGRGNFPDRFSARQFPNYSSELNVNALLLGDSALYLCASTEGTSGRTQQFFGPGTRLTVL.

The CDR3 region is CATSRELPRWDGYTF. CDR3 DNA sequence: TGTGCCACCAGCAGAGAGTTGCCGAGGTGGGATGGCTACACCTTC. The rearrangement uses TRBV15 and TRBJ1-2; D is uncertain. Germline lookup yields CDR1 LNHNV and CDR2 YYDKDF (reference sequence). The V and J ends lost 0 bases and 6 bases respectively, with 14 bases between them. The CDR3 consists of 15 residues.

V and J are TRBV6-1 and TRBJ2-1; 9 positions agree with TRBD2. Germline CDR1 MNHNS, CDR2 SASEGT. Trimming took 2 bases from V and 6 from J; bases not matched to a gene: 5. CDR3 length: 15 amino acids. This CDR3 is CASSELSGRSNEQFF. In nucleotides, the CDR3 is TGTGCCAGCAGTGAACTCAGCGGGAGGTCCAATGAGCAGTTCTTC.

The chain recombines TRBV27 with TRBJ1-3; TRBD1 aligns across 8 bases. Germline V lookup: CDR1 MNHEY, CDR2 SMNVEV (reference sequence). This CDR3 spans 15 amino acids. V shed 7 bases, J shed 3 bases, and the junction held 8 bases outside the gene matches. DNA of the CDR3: TGTGCCAGCACTCTGACAGGGGCTGGTGGAAACACCATATATTTT. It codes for CASTLTGAGGNTIYF.

This CDR3 reads CASTPGRGRFFESNQPQHF. The CDR3 DNA reads as TGTGCCAGCACCCCAGGACGGGGGAGGTTTTTTGAGAGCAATCAGCCCCAGCATTTT. This chain uses TRBV28 with TRBJ1-5; a weak D match, TRBD1 (5 bases). The V end lost 7 bases, the J end lost 1 base, and 26 bases lay between the germline ends. The V gene's germline CDR1 is MDHEN and CDR2 SYDVKM. The CDR3 loop spans 19 amino acids.

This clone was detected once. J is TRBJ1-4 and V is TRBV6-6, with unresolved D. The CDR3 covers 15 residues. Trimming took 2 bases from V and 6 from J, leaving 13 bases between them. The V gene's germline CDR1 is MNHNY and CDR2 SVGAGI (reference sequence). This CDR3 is CASSYTTLQYEKLFF. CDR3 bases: TGTGCCAGCAGTTACACGACACTCCAATATGAAAAACTGTTTTTT.

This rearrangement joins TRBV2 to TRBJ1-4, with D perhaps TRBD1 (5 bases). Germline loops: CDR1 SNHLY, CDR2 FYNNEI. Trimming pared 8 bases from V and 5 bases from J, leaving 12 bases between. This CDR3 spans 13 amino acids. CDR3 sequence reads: CASAAGGNEKLFF. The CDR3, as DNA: TGTGCCAGCGCCGCGGGGGGGAATGAAAAACTGTTTTTT.

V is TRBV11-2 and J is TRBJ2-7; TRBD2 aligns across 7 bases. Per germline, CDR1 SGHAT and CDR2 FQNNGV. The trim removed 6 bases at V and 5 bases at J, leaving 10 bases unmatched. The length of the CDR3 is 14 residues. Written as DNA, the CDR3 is TGTGCCAGCAGACTACTCGGGAGGCGCCACGAGCAGTACTTC. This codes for CASRLLGRRHEQYF. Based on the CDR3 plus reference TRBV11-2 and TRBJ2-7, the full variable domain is EAGVAQSPRYKIIEKRQSVAFWCNPISGHATLYWYQQILGQGPKLLIQFQNNGVVDDSQLPKDRFSAERLKGVDSTLKIQPAKLEDSAVYLCASRLLGRRHEQYFGPGTRLTVT.

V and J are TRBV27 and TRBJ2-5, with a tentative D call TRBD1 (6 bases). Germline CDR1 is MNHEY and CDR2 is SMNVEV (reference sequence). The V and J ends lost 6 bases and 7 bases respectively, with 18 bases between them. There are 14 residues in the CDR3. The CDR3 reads CASRTLGAGTTQYF. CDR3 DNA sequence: TGTGCCAGCAGGACCTTGGGGGCAGGAACGACCCAGTACTTC.

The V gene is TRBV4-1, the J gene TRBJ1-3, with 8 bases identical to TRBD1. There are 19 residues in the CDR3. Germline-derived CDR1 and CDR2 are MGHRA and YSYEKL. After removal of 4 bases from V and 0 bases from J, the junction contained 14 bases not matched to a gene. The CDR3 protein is CASSLRPGTGLSSGNTIYF. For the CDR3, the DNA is TGCGCCAGCAGCCTACGTCCCGGGACAGGTTTGAGCTCTGGAAACACCATATATTTT.

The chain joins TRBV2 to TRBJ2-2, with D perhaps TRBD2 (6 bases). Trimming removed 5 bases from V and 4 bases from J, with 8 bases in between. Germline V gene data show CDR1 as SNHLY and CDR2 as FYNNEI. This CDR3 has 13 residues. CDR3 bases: TGTGCCAGCAGTCGGGAGACCACCGGGGAGCTGTTTTTT. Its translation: CASSRETTGELFF.

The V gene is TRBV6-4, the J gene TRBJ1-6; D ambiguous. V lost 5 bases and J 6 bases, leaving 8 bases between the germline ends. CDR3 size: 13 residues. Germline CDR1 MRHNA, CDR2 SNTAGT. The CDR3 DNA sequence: TGTGCCAGCAGTTCGCGGGTTAATTCACCCCTCCACTTT. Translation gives CASSSRVNSPLHF.

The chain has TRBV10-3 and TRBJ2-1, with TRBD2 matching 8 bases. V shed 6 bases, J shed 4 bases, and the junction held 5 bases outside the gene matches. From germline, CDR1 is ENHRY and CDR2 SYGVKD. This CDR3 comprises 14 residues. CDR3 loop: CAISERESYNEQFF. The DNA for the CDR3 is TGTGCCATCAGCGAGCGGGAGTCATACAATGAGCAGTTCTTC.

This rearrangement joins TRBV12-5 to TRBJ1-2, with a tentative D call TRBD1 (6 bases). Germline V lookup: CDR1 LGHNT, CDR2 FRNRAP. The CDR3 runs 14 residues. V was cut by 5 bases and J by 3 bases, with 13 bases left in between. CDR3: CASGQTRTDYGYTF. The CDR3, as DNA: TGTGCTAGTGGTCAAACACGGACAGACTATGGCTACACCTTC.

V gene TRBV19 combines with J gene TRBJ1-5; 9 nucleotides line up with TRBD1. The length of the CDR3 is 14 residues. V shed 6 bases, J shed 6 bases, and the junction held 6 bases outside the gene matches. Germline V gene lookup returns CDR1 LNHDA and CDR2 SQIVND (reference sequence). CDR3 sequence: CASRKQGAGQPQHF. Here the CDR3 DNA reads TGTGCCAGTAGGAAACAGGGGGCGGGTCAGCCCCAGCATTTT. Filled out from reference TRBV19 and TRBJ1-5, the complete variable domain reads DGGITQSPKYLFRKEGQNVTLSCEQNLNHDAMYWYRQDPGQGLRLIYYSQIVNDFQKGDIAEGYSVSREKKESFPLTVTSAQKNPTAFYLCASRKQGAGQPQHFGDGTRLSIL.

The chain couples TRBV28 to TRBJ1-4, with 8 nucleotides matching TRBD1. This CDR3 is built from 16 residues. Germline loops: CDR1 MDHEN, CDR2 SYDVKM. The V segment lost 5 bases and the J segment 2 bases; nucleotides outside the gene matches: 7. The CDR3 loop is CASSVRDRRTNEKLFF. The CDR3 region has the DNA TGTGCCAGCAGTGTCCGGGACAGGAGGACTAATGAAAAACTGTTTTTT.

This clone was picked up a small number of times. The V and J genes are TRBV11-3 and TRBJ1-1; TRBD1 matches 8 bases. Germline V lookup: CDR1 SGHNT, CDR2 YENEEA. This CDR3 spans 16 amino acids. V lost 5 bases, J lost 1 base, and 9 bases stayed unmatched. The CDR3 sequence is CASSPGTGDPNTEAFF. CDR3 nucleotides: TGTGCCAGCAGCCCAGGGACAGGTGATCCGAACACTGAAGCTTTCTTT.

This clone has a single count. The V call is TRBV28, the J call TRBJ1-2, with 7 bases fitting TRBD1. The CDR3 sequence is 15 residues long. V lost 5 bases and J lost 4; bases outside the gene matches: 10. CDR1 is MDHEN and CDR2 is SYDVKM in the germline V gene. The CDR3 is CASSPQGGLGYGYTF. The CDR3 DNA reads TGTGCCAGCAGTCCCCAGGGGGGCCTAGGCTATGGCTACACCTTC.

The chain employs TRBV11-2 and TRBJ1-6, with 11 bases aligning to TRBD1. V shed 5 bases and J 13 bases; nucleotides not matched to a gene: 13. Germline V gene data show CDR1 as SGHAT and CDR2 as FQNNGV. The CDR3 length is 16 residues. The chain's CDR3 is CASSTTGTGGPSPLHF. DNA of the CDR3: TGTGCCAGCAGCACTACCGGGACAGGGGGACCGTCGCCCCTCCACTTT. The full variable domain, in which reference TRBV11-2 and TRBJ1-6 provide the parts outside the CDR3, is EAGVAQSPRYKIIEKRQSVAFWCNPISGHATLYWYQQILGQGPKLLIQFQNNGVVDDSQLPKDRFSAERLKGVDSTLKIQPAKLEDSAVYLCASSTTGTGGPSPLHFGNGTRLTVT.

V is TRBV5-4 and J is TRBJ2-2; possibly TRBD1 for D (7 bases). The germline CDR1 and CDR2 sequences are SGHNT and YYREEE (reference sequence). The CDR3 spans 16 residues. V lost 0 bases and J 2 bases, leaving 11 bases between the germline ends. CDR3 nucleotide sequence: TGTGCCAGCAGCTTGGTCAGGGGGGTCAACACCGGGGAGCTGTTTTTT. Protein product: CASSLVRGVNTGELFF.

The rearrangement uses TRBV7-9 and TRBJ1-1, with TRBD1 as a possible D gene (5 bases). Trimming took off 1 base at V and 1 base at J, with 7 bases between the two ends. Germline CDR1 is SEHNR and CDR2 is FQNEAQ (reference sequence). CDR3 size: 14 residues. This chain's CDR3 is CASSLEGWNTEAFF. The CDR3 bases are TGTGCCAGCAGCTTAGAGGGGTGGAACACTGAAGCTTTCTTT.

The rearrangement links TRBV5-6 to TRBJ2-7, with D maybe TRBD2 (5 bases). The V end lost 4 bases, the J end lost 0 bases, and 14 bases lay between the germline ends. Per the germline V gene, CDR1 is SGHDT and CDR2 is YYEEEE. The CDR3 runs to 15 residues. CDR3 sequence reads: CASSPREGPSYEQYF. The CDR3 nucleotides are TGTGCCAGCAGCCCCCGAGAGGGCCCCTCCTACGAGCAGTACTTC.